Below are 27 T cell receptor beta chains sequenced from a single sample in a study of T cells after somatic rescue of genetic block. The data were produced by immunoSEQ multiplex PCR, yet TCRdb's version contains in-frame clones alone and is incomplete. The sample records almost 7,500 clones, 75% to 85% being singletons. The sequencing input was peripheral blood mononuclear cells (PBMCs). These receptors were collected from a boy aged 5-17 years.

V and J are TRBV5-1 and TRBJ2-2; the match to TRBD2 covers 14 bases. The V segment lost 3 bases and the J segment 4 bases; nucleotides outside the gene matches: 2. CDR3 length: 16 amino acids. Germline lookup yields CDR1 SGHRS and CDR2 YFSETQ. The CDR3 DNA is TGCGCCAGCAGCTGGACTAGCGGGGGGAGCACCGGGGAGCTGTTTTTT. Amino acid sequence: CASSWTSGGSTGELFF.

This sequence joins TRBV11-2 and TRBJ2-1; D possibly corresponds to TRBD2 (6 bases). The CDR3 loop spans 16 amino acids. Germline CDR1 is SGHAT and CDR2 is FQNNGV. Trimming removed 5 bases at V and 4 bases at J, with 18 bases between. The CDR3 reads CASSATWRVRYNEQFF. In DNA, the CDR3 is TGTGCCAGCAGCGCGACCTGGAGGGTCCGTTACAATGAGCAGTTCTTC.

This rearrangement joins TRBV4-3 to TRBJ2-7; 7 bases are shared with TRBD2. The CDR3 extends over 16 amino acids. Germline CDR1 and CDR2: LGHNA and YSLEER. Losses at the gene ends were 6 bases for V and 0 bases for J; bases not matched to a gene: 11. CDR3 protein: CASSPNPSGFSYEQYF. The CDR3, as DNA: TGCGCCAGCAGTCCAAATCCTAGCGGTTTCTCCTACGAGCAGTACTTC.

The rearrangement joins TRBV4-3 to TRBJ2-2, with 10 bases matching TRBD2. This CDR3 spans 16 amino acids. In germline, CDR1 is LGHNA, CDR2 YSLEER. With V trimmed by 1 base and J by 5 bases, 4 bases remained unmatched. CDR3 coding DNA: TGCGCCAGCAGCCAAGTTCCTAGCGGGAGTACCGGGGAGCTGTTTTTT. Its protein product is CASSQVPSGSTGELFF.

The genes are TRBV4-1 and TRBJ1-5; TRBD1 matches at 9 bases. V lost 1 base and J lost 4; bases outside the gene matches: 14. Germline lookup yields CDR1 MGHRA and CDR2 YSYEKL. The CDR3 is 19 amino acids. CDR3 coding DNA: TGCGCCAGCAGCCAAGTTGGGACAGGGACTCAAAAAATAAATCAGCCCCAGCATTTT. Protein sequence: CASSQVGTGTQKINQPQHF.

The rearrangement links TRBV5-4 to TRBJ1-4, with D perhaps TRBD1 (5 bases). The CDR3 has 17 residues. Trimming removed 4 bases at V and 0 bases at J, with 16 bases between. Germline loops: CDR1 SGHNT, CDR2 YYREEE (reference sequence). The DNA of the CDR3 is TGTGCCAGCAGCATGGGGCGACGCCAAGCAACTAATGAAAAACTGTTTTTT. It yields the protein CASSMGRRQATNEKLFF. The full variable domain, completed using reference TRBV5-4 and TRBJ1-4, is ETGVTQSPTHLIKTRGQQVTLRCSSQSGHNTVSWYQQALGQGPQFIFQYYREEENGRGNFPPRFSGLQFPNYSSELNVNALELDDSALYLCASSMGRRQATNEKLFFGSGTQLSVL.

This chain connects TRBV4-1 to TRBJ2-3, with 10 nucleotides matching TRBD1. The CDR3 has 17 amino acids. V lost 3 bases, J lost 2 bases, and 8 bases stayed unmatched. Germline V CDR1 and CDR2: MGHRA, YSYEKL. The CDR3 reads CASSQGTGVGYTDTQYF. The CDR3 DNA reads TGCGCCAGCAGCCAGGGGACAGGGGTAGGGTACACAGATACGCAGTATTTT.

The J gene is TRBJ2-3, the V gene TRBV15, with D perhaps matching TRBD2 (5 bases). This CDR3 comprises 16 residues. The V gene's germline CDR1 is LNHNV and CDR2 YYDKDF (reference sequence). V was cut by 3 bases and J by 6 bases, with 19 bases left in between. For the CDR3, the DNA is TGTGCCACCAGCAGTGGACTTCTTTCGAGGGTGGATACGCAGTATTTT. Protein product: CATSSGLLSRVDTQYF.

V is TRBV28 and J is TRBJ2-1; the D gene is possibly TRBD2 (6 bases). This CDR3 contains 15 residues. The germline CDR1 and CDR2 sequences are MDHEN and SYDVKM. Trimming removed 3 bases from V and 0 bases from J, with 9 bases in between. The CDR3 sequence: CASSLGGNSYNEQFF. CDR3 sequence (DNA): TGTGCCAGCAGTTTGGGCGGGAACTCCTACAATGAGCAGTTCTTC.

This chain links TRBV6-5 with TRBJ2-5; D gene unclear. Per germline, CDR1 MNHEY and CDR2 SVGAGI. The CDR3 covers 11 residues. The V and J ends lost 2 bases and 5 bases respectively, with 3 bases between them. The CDR3: CASSYGETQYF. The CDR3 nucleotides are TGTGCCAGCAGTTACGGGGAGACCCAGTACTTC.

This clone was picked up a small number of times. V gene TRBV7-2 combines with J gene TRBJ2-7, with D unclear. Between the trimmed V and J ends, which lost 1 base and 4 bases, there was a span of 11 bases. The CDR3 has 14 residues. Germline lookup yields CDR1 SGHTA and CDR2 FQGNSA. CDR3 nucleotides: TGTGCCAGCAGCTTAGAGGCTAGACTGTACGAGCAGTACTTC. It is translated as CASSLEARLYEQYF. The full variable domain, rest sourced from reference TRBV7-2 and TRBJ2-7, is GAGVSQSPSNKVTEKGKDVELRCDPISGHTALYWYRQSLGQGLEFLIYFQGNSAPDKSGLPSDRFSAERTGGSVSTLTIQRTQQEDSAVYLCASSLEARLYEQYFGPGTRLTVT.

This clone was detected only a few times. The V call is TRBV5-4, the J call TRBJ1-3, with 8 bases fitting TRBD1. With 0 bases clipped from V and 2 bases from J, the junction kept 4 bases outside the gene matches. The CDR3 is 16 residues long. Germline CDR1 SGHNT, CDR2 YYREEE (reference sequence). The CDR3 loop reads CASSLGQGFAGNTIYF. In DNA, the CDR3 is TGTGCCAGCAGCTTGGGACAGGGGTTCGCTGGAAACACCATATATTTT. The whole variable domain, filled in from reference TRBV5-4 and TRBJ1-3, reads ETGVTQSPTHLIKTRGQQVTLRCSSQSGHNTVSWYQQALGQGPQFIFQYYREEENGRGNFPPRFSGLQFPNYSSELNVNALELDDSALYLCASSLGQGFAGNTIYFGEGSWLTVV.

This chain links TRBV5-1 with TRBJ2-1; D remains unclear. The CDR3 totals 14 residues. Germline CDR1 reads SGHRS; CDR2 reads YFSETQ. V was trimmed by 4 bases and J by 4 bases, leaving 12 bases between them. The CDR3 DNA reads TGCGCCAGCAGCGGCCCGGACCGTTACAATGAGCAGTTCTTC. It is translated as CASSGPDRYNEQFF.

The V gene is TRBV19, the J gene TRBJ2-7; the match to TRBD2 covers 7 bases. Germline CDR1 is LNHDA and CDR2 is SQIVND (reference sequence). The CDR3 has 13 amino acids. J gave up 4 bases and V 5 bases, and 5 bases lay outside the gene matches. The CDR3 DNA reads as TGTGCCAGTAGTTCAGACGGGGGGTACGAGCAGTACTTC. This encodes CASSSDGGYEQYF.

This clone was found once. J is TRBJ1-6 and V is TRBV7-9; tentatively, D is TRBD1 (5 bases). Deletions cut 10 bases from V and 6 bases from J, with 10 bases between. The germline CDR1 and CDR2 sequences are SEHNR and FQNEAQ (reference sequence). CDR3 length: 12 residues. CDR3 bases: TGTGCCACCCGGGACGGTAATTCACCCCTCCACTTT. Protein: CATRDGNSPLHF.

The V call is TRBV5-1, the J call TRBJ2-1; 12 positions match TRBD2. V shed 0 bases and J 14 bases; nucleotides not matched to a gene: 3. This CDR3 comprises 13 residues. CDR1 SGHRS and CDR2 YFSETQ come from the germline V gene. CDR3 residues: CASSLELAGGEFF. The CDR3 coding sequence is TGCGCCAGCAGCTTGGAACTAGCGGGGGGCGAGTTCTTC.

The rearrangement uses TRBV5-8 and TRBJ2-6, with a tentative D call TRBD2 (5 bases). CDR1 is SGHTS and CDR2 is YDEGEE in the germline V gene. CDR3 size: 13 residues. Trimming stripped 10 bases from V and 4 bases from J, with 12 bases between. The CDR3 sequence is CAVGERGANVLTF. The DNA of the CDR3 is TGTGCCGTCGGGGAGAGGGGGGCCAACGTCCTGACTTTC.

The V and J genes are TRBV7-2 and TRBJ1-3; D may be TRBD1 (6 bases). The CDR3 spans 15 residues. V shed 5 bases and J shed 0 bases, with 11 bases lying between them. CDR1 and CDR2 from the germline V gene are SGHTA and FQGNSA. CDR3 coding DNA: TGTGCCAGCAGCCAACAGGGTTCCTCTGGAAACACCATATATTTT. Amino acid sequence: CASSQQGSSGNTIYF.

The chain links TRBV28 to TRBJ1-1; D unresolved. The germline gives CDR1 MDHEN, CDR2 SYDVKM. Trimming shortened V by 6 bases and J by 0 bases, and 8 bases separated the two germline ends. The CDR3 extends over 13 amino acids. The CDR3 DNA reads as TGTGCCAGCAGAGAAACTATGAACACTGAAGCTTTCTTT. Amino acid sequence: CASRETMNTEAFF. Filled out from reference TRBV28 and TRBJ1-1, the complete variable domain reads DVKVTQSSRYLVKRTGEKVFLECVQDMDHENMFWYRQDPGLGLRLIYFSYDVKMKEKGDIPEGYSVSREKKERFSLILESASTNQTSMYLCASRETMNTEAFFGQGTRLTVV.

The chain's CDR3 is CASSQGGGLGQETQYF. The CDR3 bases are TGCGCCAGCAGCCAAGGGGGTGGACTAGGACAAGAGACCCAGTACTTC. This chain uses TRBV4-3 with TRBJ2-5, with 7 bases fitting TRBD2. V lost 1 base, J lost 2 bases, and 7 bases stayed unmatched. Germline V lookup: CDR1 LGHNA, CDR2 YSLEER. The CDR3 spans 16 residues.

The chain joins TRBV20-1 to TRBJ2-5; D ambiguous. This CDR3 spans 11 amino acids. Trimming removed 4 bases at V and 2 bases at J, with 5 bases between. Germline lookup yields CDR1 DFQATT and CDR2 SNEGSKA (reference sequence). The CDR3 sequence is CSATGQETQYF. The CDR3 DNA follows: TGCAGTGCTACGGGTCAAGAGACCCAGTACTTC.

The V gene is TRBV5-1, the J gene TRBJ2-7; 10 bases align to TRBD2. Trimming at V came to 4 bases and at J to 1 base, leaving 11 bases not matched to a gene. The CDR3 length is 17 residues. In germline, CDR1 is SGHRS, CDR2 YFSETQ. CDR3 loop: CASSLGTSAFSSYEQYF. The CDR3 DNA reads TGCGCCAGCAGCCTCGGGACTAGCGCATTCTCTTCCTACGAGCAGTACTTC.

This clone was seen a handful of times. The chain recombines TRBV7-4 with TRBJ2-3, with TRBD1 matching over 9 bases. After removal of 5 bases from V and 5 bases from J, the junction contained 8 bases not matched to a gene. Germline V gene lookup returns CDR1 SGHVT and CDR2 SQSDAQ. The CDR3 covers 15 residues. Here the CDR3 DNA reads TGTGCCAGCAGCCAGGGACAGGGACTGGTAGATACGCAGTATTTT. Protein sequence: CASSQGQGLVDTQYF.

A single count supports this clone. The J gene is TRBJ2-7, the V gene TRBV4-3, with TRBD2 matching 11 bases. Trimming at V came to 2 bases and at J to 6 bases, leaving 3 bases not matched to a gene. Germline V gene sequence: CDR1 LGHNA, CDR2 YSLEER. The length of the CDR3 is 14 residues. CDR3 amino acids: CASSQRGLAVEQYF. The CDR3 DNA is TGCGCCAGCAGCCAAAGGGGACTAGCGGTCGAGCAGTACTTC.

This chain connects TRBV15 to TRBJ2-7, with D maybe TRBD1 (6 bases). Per germline, CDR1 LNHNV and CDR2 YYDKDF (reference sequence). The CDR3 runs 14 residues. Trimming pared 1 base from V and 2 bases from J, leaving 9 bases between. In nucleotides, the CDR3 is TGTGCCACCAGCAGAGTGGACAGCGCCTACGAGCAGTACTTC. Translating it yields CATSRVDSAYEQYF.

This clone has a single count. V usage is TRBV20-1 and J usage is TRBJ1-1, with D hard to call. Germline V CDR1 and CDR2: DFQATT, SNEGSKA (reference sequence). The CDR3 runs to 10 residues. V was clipped by 3 bases and J by 4 bases, with 3 bases between them. This CDR3 reads CSASGTEAFF. The CDR3 DNA reads TGCAGTGCTAGCGGCACTGAAGCTTTCTTT.

J is TRBJ2-7 and V is TRBV5-1; possibly TRBD2 for D (6 bases). The V end was cut by 0 bases, the J end by 3 bases, with 16 bases between. The CDR3 covers 16 residues. Germline V lookup: CDR1 SGHRS, CDR2 YFSETQ. As DNA, the CDR3 is TGCGCCAGCAGCTTGGTGGTTTCTAGCGAGCACTACGAGCAGTACTTC. Translation: CASSLVVSSEHYEQYF.